This TCR beta chain was captured by sequencing in a study of T-cell memory formation after mild COVID-19. Researchers used 5'RACE with constant-segment primers to make TCR alpha and TCR beta cDNA libraries that carry sample barcodes and UMIs. Each CDR3 protein is one row after TCRdb ran MiXCR on the 5' RACE reads. The sample gives approximately 34,000 distinct CDR3 sequences, around 7.7% of which show up once; 25% to 30% is in the top ten. V was clipped by 1 base and J by 5 bases, with 9 bases between them. This CDR3 has 14 residues. Germline V CDR1 and CDR2: SGHRS, YFSETQ. With regard to this clonotype: Its antigen is still unknown.

The study's findings and limits: Clones shrinking from day 15 to 85 showed even CD4/CD8 mixes; later expanders tilted CD4+. Pre-infection memory already had some responding clones, implying cross-reactive memory joined. Those CD4+ clones that contracted were mainly in CM and EM (CD8+ ones in EMRA).

The clonotype originates from a man younger than 30 who had mild COVID-19 (a few samples of this study predate the infection). Cell type and time point are not known. Specimen: PBMCs or a T cell subset sorted from them (not recorded which). The gene calls are TRBV5-1 and TRBJ1-4; TRBD1 might be the D (5 bases). The chain's CDR3 is CASSLTGENEKLFF. The CDR3 DNA reads TGCGCCAGCAGCTTGACGGGGGAGAATGAAAAACTGTTTTTT.